Below are 21 T cell receptor beta chains sequenced from a single sample in a study of blood T cells in healthy people across ages (dated by TCRdb to between 2015 and 2017). Libraries were made using 5' RACE. Data came from an Illumina HiSeq 2500. The second PCR ran for roughly 7 to 12 cycles and used a J-beta primer mix along with a sample-barcoded 5' primer. In TCRdb, the public reads were trimmed at Q25 with fastp and aligned with MiXCR, with productive beta chains retained. Merged by CDR3 protein, the rows form single entries marked with the most common genes and DNA. For this sample the table gives some 1.5 million distinct CDR3 sequences, of which approximately 43% were detected only once. Over 3.5% of the sample is taken by the ten largest. The sequenced sample was blood. The origin of the receptors is a woman aged 18-29 years in good health.

The J gene is TRBJ1-5, the V gene TRBV7-2, with D unclear. This CDR3 has 14 amino acids. Trimming shortened V by 1 base and J by 6 bases, and 10 bases separated the two germline ends. Germline lookup yields CDR1 SGHTA and CDR2 FQGNSA. The CDR3 region is CASSLGQLGQPQHF. The DNA for the CDR3 is TGTGCCAGCAGCTTAGGTCAGTTGGGTCAGCCCCAGCATTTT.

The chain uses TRBV4-3 and TRBJ2-1, with 7 bases aligning to TRBD2. The V gene's germline CDR1 is LGHNA and CDR2 YSLEER. CDR3 length equals 15 residues. Trimming at V came to 0 bases and at J to 10 bases, leaving 9 bases not matched to a gene. The CDR3: CASSQETSRTYEQFF. The CDR3 bases are TGCGCCAGCAGCCAAGAGACTAGCAGAACCTACGAGCAGTTCTTC.

Remarks on this clonotype: Its ends do not fully match the called genes, so a read error is possible. V and J are TRBV5-1 and TRBJ1-6, with unresolved D. Germline CDR1 and CDR2: SGHRS and YFSETQ. The CDR3 is 16 residues long. The CDR3 reads CASTETGGSYNSPPHF. The CDR3 DNA follows: TGCGCCAGCACTGAGACGGGTGGCTCCTATAATTCACCCCCCCACTTT.

This clonotype was detected a few times. The gene calls are TRBV7-2 and TRBJ2-7; 7 bases fit TRBD1. With 7 bases clipped from V and 3 bases from J, the junction kept 9 bases outside the gene matches. Germline values: CDR1 SGHTA, CDR2 FQGNSA. The CDR3 is made up of 14 amino acids. The CDR3 DNA reads as TGTGCCAGCAAGGGGGCAGGTCCCCTCTACGAGCAGTACTTC. Its translation: CASKGAGPLYEQYF. Full variable domain (outside the CDR3, taken from reference TRBV7-2 and TRBJ2-7): GAGVSQSPSNKVTEKGKDVELRCDPISGHTALYWYRQSLGQGLEFLIYFQGNSAPDKSGLPSDRFSAERTGGSVSTLTIQRTQQEDSAVYLCASKGAGPLYEQYFGPGTRLTVT.

The J gene is TRBJ1-2, the V gene TRBV4-3, with D possibly matching TRBD1 (6 bases). The germline gives CDR1 LGHNA, CDR2 YSLEER. The CDR3 is made up of 13 amino acids. V dropped 6 bases and J dropped 6 bases, with 14 bases sitting between them. For the CDR3, the DNA is TGCGCCAGCAGTCAGATAGGGGGGGATGGCTACACCTTC. Amino acids: CASSQIGGDGYTF.

V and J are TRBV7-2 and TRBJ2-3, with D tentatively TRBD2 (5 bases). Germline V CDR1 and CDR2: SGHTA, FQGNSA. Trimming cost V 5 bases and J 0 bases, with 12 bases left between them. The CDR3 contains 15 residues. CDR3 amino acids: CASSQEGSSTDTQYF. The CDR3 coding sequence is TGTGCCAGCAGCCAAGAAGGGAGTAGCACAGATACGCAGTATTTT.

This clonotype was seen once. The chain uses TRBV20-1 and TRBJ2-3, with D perhaps TRBD2 (5 bases). Germline V gene data show CDR1 as DFQATT and CDR2 as SNEGSKA (reference sequence). The CDR3 contains 14 residues. V was cut by 6 bases and J by 0 bases, with 13 bases left in between. For the CDR3, the DNA is TGCAGTGCGCCGGGGTTCTCTAGCACAGATACGCAGTATTTT. Translating it yields CSAPGFSSTDTQYF.

This sequence joins TRBV27 and TRBJ2-5, with 9 bases fitting TRBD2. The CDR3 loop spans 20 amino acids. Germline loops: CDR1 MNHEY, CDR2 SMNVEV (reference sequence). The V and J ends lost 5 bases and 11 bases, in that order; junction bases with no gene match: 30. The CDR3 nucleotides read TGTGCCAGCAGTCCGCTCGGCGGGGGGGATGCGGCCCGGCTCTACAATGAGCAGTACTTC. Translating it yields CASSPLGGGDAARLYNEQYF.

This clonotype was seen a few times. The gene calls are TRBV2 and TRBJ1-4; 8 bases line up with TRBD1. The germline V gene encodes CDR1 SNHLY and CDR2 FYNNEI. The CDR3 runs to 14 residues. The ends lost 7 bases at V and 4 bases at J; junction bases unmatched: 5. The CDR3 DNA reads TGTGCCAGCATGGGACAGGCCAATAATGAAAAACTGTTTTTT. Residues: CASMGQANNEKLFF.

The genes are TRBV6-5 and TRBJ2-1, with D maybe TRBD1 (6 bases). Deletions cut 0 bases from V and 2 bases from J, with 11 bases between. The CDR3 has 16 amino acids. Germline CDR1 reads MNHEY; CDR2 reads SVGAGI. The CDR3 spells CASSYSRGFTYNEQFF. The CDR3, as DNA: TGTGCCAGCAGTTACTCGAGGGGGTTCACCTACAATGAGCAGTTCTTC.

The chain combines TRBV7-9 with TRBJ1-1; tentatively, D is TRBD1 (5 bases). The CDR3 extends over 13 amino acids. V lost 4 bases to trimming and J lost 4 bases, with 10 bases between them. CDR1 SEHNR and CDR2 FQNEAQ come from the germline V gene (reference sequence). The CDR3 coding sequence is TGTGCCAGCAGCTATGGGACCTTCACTGAAGCTTTCTTT. It is translated as CASSYGTFTEAFF.

The table lists this clonotype with a count of one. This chain joins TRBV3-1 and TRBJ1-4; TRBD1 agrees at 9 bases. The CDR3 is made up of 15 amino acids. V gave up 5 bases and J gave up 10 bases; unmatched junction bases: 11. Germline V gives CDR1 LGHDT, CDR2 YNNKEL (reference sequence). The CDR3 nucleotides read TGTGCCAGCAGCAGGACCCGGGACAGGGAAGGAAAACTGTTTTTT. Translating it yields CASSRTRDREGKLFF.

The chain combines TRBV20-1 with TRBJ2-3; D gene unclear. V was shortened by 4 bases and J by 0 bases, with 8 bases between the two germline ends. Germline V gene sequence: CDR1 DFQATT, CDR2 SNEGSKA (reference sequence). This CDR3 region has 13 residues. For the CDR3, the DNA is TGCAGTGCTATCACTCCGAGCACAGATACGCAGTATTTT. Its translation is CSAITPSTDTQYF.

This clonotype has at least ten counts. This chain joins TRBV7-2 and TRBJ2-5, with a weak D call TRBD1 (6 bases). V lost 6 bases to trimming and J lost 1 base, with 12 bases between them. Germline CDR1 and CDR2: SGHTA and FQGNSA. The CDR3 is 14 amino acids. The CDR3 region is CASSFSGAQETQYF. In DNA, the CDR3 is TGTGCCAGCAGTTTTTCAGGGGCCCAAGAGACCCAGTACTTC.

Note on this clonotype: A much larger clone is a single base away; this may be a read error. The rearrangement links TRBV7-6 to TRBJ2-1; 10 bases are a match to TRBD1. The CDR3 consists of 15 residues. The V gene end was trimmed by 6 bases and the J gene end by 3 bases; junction bases not matched to a gene: 5. The germline CDR1 and CDR2 sequences are SGHVS and FNYEAQ. In DNA form, the CDR3 reads TGTGCCAGCAGACCCGGGACAGGGGACTACAATGAGCAGTTCTTC. Translated, it gives CASRPGTGDYNEQFF.

The gene calls are TRBV7-9 and TRBJ2-2; D is undetermined. Germline V gives CDR1 SEHNR, CDR2 FQNEAQ (reference sequence). Trimming took 8 bases from V and 1 from J, leaving 2 bases between them. This CDR3 spans 11 amino acids. CDR3 sequence reads: CASENTGELFF. CDR3 nucleotide sequence: TGTGCCAGCGAGAACACCGGGGAGCTGTTTTTT.

The table lists this clonotype with a few counts. The rearrangement links TRBV6-2 or TRBV6-3 to TRBJ2-3; D possibly corresponds to TRBD2 (6 bases). The germline V gene has CDR1 MNHEY and CDR2 SVGEGT. V was clipped by 8 bases and J by 2 bases, with 17 bases between them. This CDR3 has 15 amino acids. This chain's CDR3 is CASYQQAGLTDTQYF. CDR3 coding DNA: TGTGCCAGCTATCAGCAGGCGGGGCTCACAGATACGCAGTATTTT.

The rearrangement joins TRBV11-2 to TRBJ2-1; 11 bases agree with TRBD2. Trimming at V came to 5 bases and at J to 0 bases, leaving 6 bases not matched to a gene. The CDR3 is made up of 17 amino acids. Germline loops: CDR1 SGHAT, CDR2 FQNNGV. The CDR3 is CASSTGTSGPSYNEQFF. CDR3 sequence (DNA): TGTGCCAGCAGCACCGGGACTAGCGGACCCTCCTACAATGAGCAGTTCTTC.

This clonotype was counted a few times. The V and J genes are TRBV15 and TRBJ1-5, with no clear D. Germline values: CDR1 LNHNV, CDR2 YYDKDF (reference sequence). The CDR3 is 15 residues long. Trimming pared 1 base from V and 10 bases from J, leaving 17 bases between. The chain's CDR3 is CATSRGSGRSLPQHF. CDR3 bases: TGTGCCACCAGCAGAGGTAGCGGCAGATCTCTACCCCAGCATTTT.

The chain has TRBV20-1 and TRBJ2-7; D is perhaps TRBD2 (7 bases). The DNA end is a closer match to TRBJ2-5, so the J assignment may be wrong. Germline V gene sequence: CDR1 DFQATT, CDR2 SNEGSKA (reference sequence). The length of the CDR3 is 12 residues. CDR3: CSPRGGWETQYF. The CDR3 region has the DNA TGCAGCCCTAGGGGGGGTTGGGAGACCCAGTACTTC.

V gene TRBV27 combines with J gene TRBJ2-5; 8 bases fit TRBD1. Germline trimming cut 4 bases from V and 5 bases from J; bases unmatched to any gene: 3. The CDR3 length is 13 residues. Germline-derived CDR1 and CDR2 are MNHEY and SMNVEV (reference sequence). CDR3 residues: CASSSRGLETQYF. CDR3 nucleotide sequence: TGTGCCAGCAGTTCCAGGGGGCTTGAGACCCAGTACTTC.